The rows below give T cell receptor beta chains drawn from one sample of a study of blood T cell repertoires in COVID-19. Some clones are missing from TCRdb's copy, which holds only in-frame ones; the method was immunoSEQ multiplex PCR. This sample yields around 260,000 clones, of which approximately 93% are seen a single time; about 2.2% belongs to the top ten. The source material was peripheral blood. The receptors were sampled from a woman in her 30s with COVID-19, enrolled during active disease. The CDR3 runs from the conserved cysteine through the conserved F or W. Each record gives: clone size, D gene, J gene, V gene, CDR3 DNA, CDR3 protein. A D gene is named only where the DNA matches it firmly. For some rows the clone size is stated as once, few or many, or as a class when expanded; others skip it.

abundance: NA
d_gene: TRBD2
j_gene: TRBJ2-4
v_gene: TRBV4-1
CDR3nt: TGCGCCAGCAGCCATGGGAGACTAGCGGGAGGGCCGCCAGCCAAAAACATTCAGTACTTC
CDR3aa: CASSHGRLAGGPPAKNIQYF

abundance: few
d_gene: NA
j_gene: TRBJ1-1
v_gene: TRBV4-2
CDR3nt: TGTGCCAGCAGCCAAGGGTTGTCACAGAATGAAGCTTTCTTT
CDR3aa: CASSQGLSQNEAFF

abundance: NA
d_gene: TRBD1
j_gene: TRBJ2-1
v_gene: TRBV18
CDR3nt: TGTGCCAGCTCACCGAAGGGACAGGGGAACAATGAGCAGTTCTTC
CDR3aa: CASSPKGQGNNEQFF

abundance: NA
d_gene: NA
j_gene: TRBJ1-3
v_gene: TRBV5-1
CDR3nt: TGCGCCAGCAGCGTCTCCTGGAGCTCTGGAAACACCATATATTTT
CDR3aa: CASSVSWSSGNTIYF

abundance: NA
d_gene: TRBD2
j_gene: TRBJ2-7
v_gene: TRBV30
CDR3nt: TGTGCCTGGAGTGTACTTGGTAGCGGGCGCCTCTTCTCCTACGAGCAGTACTTC
CDR3aa: CAWSVLGSGRLFSYEQYF

abundance: NA
d_gene: NA
j_gene: TRBJ2-7
v_gene: TRBV23-1
CDR3nt: TGCGCCAGCAGTCTCGTGGGAGAGACCTACGAGCAGTACTTC
CDR3aa: CASSLVGETYEQYF

abundance: NA
d_gene: NA
j_gene: TRBJ2-3
v_gene: TRBV21-1
CDR3nt: TGTGCCAGCCATCGCGGAATTAGGGCGGTAGACAGGGGGCTATCGACAGATACGCAGTATTTT
CDR3aa: CASHRGIRAVDRGLSTDTQYF

abundance: NA
d_gene: NA
j_gene: TRBJ1-2
v_gene: TRBV6-1
CDR3nt: TGTGCCAGCAGTGAACGAGGGGGTTCGTATGGCTACACCTTC
CDR3aa: CASSERGGSYGYTF

abundance: NA
d_gene: NA
j_gene: TRBJ2-1
v_gene: TRBV3-1/TRBV3-2
CDR3nt: TGTGCCAGCAGCCCTCTAGGCGGTGAGCAGTTCTTC
CDR3aa: CASSPLGGEQFF

abundance: NA
d_gene: TRBD2
j_gene: TRBJ2-1
v_gene: TRBV19
CDR3nt: TGTGCCAGTAGTATAGAAAGCGGGAGGGGTTACAATGAGCAGTTCTTC
CDR3aa: CASSIESGRGYNEQFF

abundance: NA
d_gene: NA
j_gene: TRBJ1-4
v_gene: TRBV11-3
CDR3nt: TGTGCCAGCAGCCTGACGGGTGTGAGGGAAAAACTGTTTTTT
CDR3aa: CASSLTGVREKLFF

abundance: NA
d_gene: TRBD1
j_gene: TRBJ1-2
v_gene: TRBV10-3
CDR3nt: TGTGCCATCAGTGAGTCGGGAAGGACAGGGGGTGGCTACACCTTC
CDR3aa: CAISESGRTGGGYTF

abundance: NA
d_gene: TRBD1
j_gene: TRBJ2-7
v_gene: TRBV5-8
CDR3nt: TGTGCCAGCAGCCTCCCGACCGGGACAGGGGCATACGAGCAGTACTTC
CDR3aa: CASSLPTGTGAYEQYF

abundance: once
d_gene: NA
j_gene: TRBJ2-1
v_gene: TRBV27
CDR3nt: TGTGCCACCGGACTTCTTGGTTTCGATGAGCAGTTCTTC
CDR3aa: CATGLLGFDEQFF

abundance: NA
d_gene: NA
j_gene: TRBJ1-6
v_gene: TRBV27
CDR3nt: TGTGCCAGCAGTTTATCAAGGGGTTCACCCCTCCACTTT
CDR3aa: CASSLSRGSPLHF

abundance: NA
d_gene: NA
j_gene: TRBJ2-7
v_gene: TRBV2
CDR3nt: TGTGCCAGCAGTGGGGAGGCTGGCCCAACCTACGAGCAGTACTTC
CDR3aa: CASSGEAGPTYEQYF

abundance: NA
d_gene: TRBD2
j_gene: TRBJ2-1
v_gene: TRBV5-8
CDR3nt: TGTGCCAGCAGCTCCTTTCCGGGACTAGCGGGTTCCTACAATGAGCAGTTCTTC
CDR3aa: CASSSFPGLAGSYNEQFF

abundance: few
d_gene: NA
j_gene: TRBJ1-5
v_gene: TRBV30
CDR3nt: TGTGCCTGGACACCACAGCCCAATCAGCCCCAGCATTTT
CDR3aa: CAWTPQPNQPQHF

abundance: NA
d_gene: TRBD2
j_gene: TRBJ2-1
v_gene: TRBV27
CDR3nt: TGTGCCAGCAGTTTATTCCTAGCGGGAGGGGTCAATGAGCAGTTCTTC
CDR3aa: CASSLFLAGGVNEQFF

abundance: NA
d_gene: NA
j_gene: TRBJ1-1
v_gene: TRBV29-1
CDR3nt: TGCAGCGTGGTACAGGGTCTGAACACTGAAGCTTTCTTT
CDR3aa: CSVVQGLNTEAFF

abundance: NA
d_gene: NA
j_gene: TRBJ2-5
v_gene: TRBV7-6
CDR3nt: TGTGCCAGCAGCCCAGGTGTGGCGGGGGCCCAAGAGACCCAGTACTTC
CDR3aa: CASSPGVAGAQETQYF

abundance: NA
d_gene: TRBD1
j_gene: TRBJ2-7
v_gene: TRBV28
CDR3nt: TGTGCCAGCAGTATCACCGGGACAGATTCCTACGAGCAGTACTTC
CDR3aa: CASSITGTDSYEQYF

abundance: NA
d_gene: NA
j_gene: TRBJ1-1
v_gene: TRBV5-4
CDR3nt: TGTGCCAGCAGCCTGGGACTGATGAACACTGAAGCTTTCTTT
CDR3aa: CASSLGLMNTEAFF

abundance: NA
d_gene: NA
j_gene: TRBJ2-1
v_gene: TRBV24-1
CDR3nt: TGTGCCACCAGTGGTGTGGGGGCAAGGGATGAGCAGTTCTTC
CDR3aa: CATSGVGARDEQFF

abundance: once
d_gene: NA
j_gene: TRBJ1-4
v_gene: TRBV21-1
CDR3nt: TGTGCCAGCAGCAAACCCGTCGGGGGGGCGGATGAAAAACTGTTTTTT
CDR3aa: CASSKPVGGADEKLFF

abundance: NA
d_gene: NA
j_gene: TRBJ1-2
v_gene: TRBV30
CDR3nt: TGTGCCTGGAGTGTAAGTCAGGTCGCTGGCTACACCTTC
CDR3aa: CAWSVSQVAGYTF

abundance: once
d_gene: NA
j_gene: TRBJ1-2
v_gene: TRBV15
CDR3nt: TGTGCCACCAGCAGAGATGCGCCGGGGGTCCCCGGCTACACCTTC
CDR3aa: CATSRDAPGVPGYTF